Each of the 17 T cell receptor beta chains below was sequenced from the same sample in a study of graft-versus-host responses after intestinal transplantation. For these receptors, no antigen is known. Repertoires were generated with immunoSEQ multiplex PCR, while TCRdb's copy carries only in-frame clones and drops some. The sample contains 80,000 to 100,000 clones, roughly nine tenths of which appear only once. The sample was unstimulated CD4+ T cells sorted from spleen or lymph node cells, taken before intestinal transplant. The source of these receptors is a human donor who received an intestinal transplant.

V usage is TRBV6-5 and J usage is TRBJ2-3; D remains unclear. This CDR3 is 16 amino acids long. With 2 bases removed from V and 0 bases from J, the gap between germline ends came to 12 bases. From germline, CDR1 is MNHEY and CDR2 SVGAGI. CDR3 nucleotides: TGTGCCAGCAGTTACGTGGCAGAACCAAGCACAGATACGCAGTATTTT. Amino acids: CASSYVAEPSTDTQYF.

The chain employs TRBV29-1 and TRBJ2-1, with a weak D call TRBD2 (5 bases). V was clipped by 8 bases and J by 6 bases, with 20 bases between them. The CDR3 spans 14 residues. Germline V gene sequence: CDR1 SQVTM, CDR2 ANQGSEA. In nucleotides, the CDR3 is TGCAGCCATCCCCAACAACTAACTAGCAATGAGCAGTTCTTC. It codes for CSHPQQLTSNEQFF.

The rearrangement joins TRBV30 to TRBJ1-6; possibly TRBD1 for D (6 bases). With 3 bases removed from V and 7 bases from J, the gap between germline ends came to 25 bases. The CDR3 totals 18 residues. Germline V gene sequence: CDR1 GTSNPN, CDR2 SVGIG (reference sequence). CDR3 in DNA: TGTGCCTGGAGCAGTGCCCCGTATTTTCGGCAGGGGAATTCACCCCTCCACTTT. It codes for CAWSSAPYFRQGNSPLHF. Based on the CDR3 plus reference TRBV30 and TRBJ1-6, the full variable domain is SQTIHQWPATLVQPVGSPLSLECTVEGTSNPNLYWYRQAAGRGLQLLFYSVGIGQISSEVPQNLSASRPQDRQFILSSKKLLLSDSGFYLCAWSSAPYFRQGNSPLHFGNGTRLTVT.

The chain uses TRBV19 and TRBJ1-2, with D possibly TRBD1 on 5 matching bases. Trimming pared 1 base from V and 4 bases from J, leaving 7 bases between. CDR3 length: 13 amino acids. The germline CDR1 and CDR2 sequences are LNHDA and SQIVND (reference sequence). The CDR3 nucleotides are TGTGCCAGTAGTATAGCGGGGGTCTATGGCTACACCTTC. It codes for CASSIAGVYGYTF.

The chain employs TRBV19 and TRBJ2-7; TRBD2 aligns across 7 bases. V trimming: 5 bases; J trimming: 3 bases; junction bases outside the gene matches: 10. Germline V gives CDR1 LNHDA, CDR2 SQIVND (reference sequence). The CDR3 covers 15 residues. For the CDR3, the DNA is TGTGCCAGTAGTCCATACCAGGGCGGGAGCTACGAGCAGTACTTC. Translated, it gives CASSPYQGGSYEQYF.

The rearrangement joins TRBV6-5 to TRBJ2-4; a possible D gene is TRBD1 (5 bases). V lost 4 bases and J 1 base, leaving 8 bases between the germline ends. The CDR3 is made up of 14 amino acids. Germline loops: CDR1 MNHEY, CDR2 SVGAGI. The CDR3 protein is CASSLNRAKNIQYF. The CDR3 region has the DNA TGTGCCAGCAGTTTGAACAGGGCCAAAAACATTCAGTACTTC.

This chain uses TRBV18 with TRBJ2-2; a possible D gene is TRBD2 (6 bases). CDR1 is KGHSH and CDR2 is LQKENI in the germline V gene. This CDR3 is 16 amino acids long. Between the trimmed V and J ends, which lost 3 bases and 1 base, there was a span of 12 bases. In DNA, the CDR3 is TGTGCCAGCTCACCTGGTACGGGGGTGAACACCGGGGAGCTGTTTTTT. Its translation is CASSPGTGVNTGELFF.

The rearrangement joins TRBV5-1 to TRBJ2-3; possibly TRBD2 for D (5 bases). With 2 bases removed from V and 4 bases from J, the gap between germline ends came to 11 bases. The CDR3 length is 14 residues. CDR1 is SGHRS and CDR2 is YFSETQ in the germline V gene. The CDR3 DNA reads as TGCGCCAGCAGCTTATTTATGCGGGCAGATACGCAGTATTTT. Its protein is CASSLFMRADTQYF.

The gene calls are TRBV6-5 and TRBJ1-2; D not resolved. The CDR3 has 15 amino acids. Trimming took 2 bases from V and 5 from J, leaving 15 bases between them. CDR1 and CDR2 from the germline V gene are MNHEY and SVGAGI. This chain's CDR3 is CASSYNWERTYGYTF. CDR3 DNA: TGTGCCAGCAGTTACAATTGGGAGAGAACATATGGCTACACCTTC.

The genes are TRBV5-1 and TRBJ2-1; tentatively, D is TRBD1 (5 bases). The germline V gene has CDR1 SGHRS and CDR2 YFSETQ. Trimming removed 1 base from V and 6 bases from J, with 20 bases in between. The CDR3 sequence is 17 residues long. CDR3 nucleotide sequence: TGCGCCAGCAGCTTGCGTTGGGGCTCCCAAAGGACCAATGAGCAGTTCTTC. Translating it yields CASSLRWGSQRTNEQFF.

The CDR3 region has the DNA TGTGCCAGCTCACCTCGGACTAGCGGGGGCAATGAGCAGTTCTTC. Amino acid sequence: CASSPRTSGGNEQFF. The chain carries TRBV18 and TRBJ2-1; 13 bases fit TRBD2. Trimming removed 3 bases from V and 6 bases from J; junction bases left unmatched: 2. Germline V lookup: CDR1 KGHSH, CDR2 LQKENI. The CDR3 has 15 residues.

J is TRBJ2-2 and V is TRBV5-6; tentatively, D is TRBD2 (6 bases). The CDR3 covers 16 residues. Germline values: CDR1 SGHDT, CDR2 YYEEEE. V was trimmed by 0 bases and J by 7 bases, leaving 16 bases between them. CDR3 amino acids: CASSLGGASIFGELFF. In DNA, the CDR3 is TGTGCCAGCAGCTTGGGCGGGGCAAGCATCTTCGGGGAGCTGTTTTTT.

V is TRBV2 and J is TRBJ2-3; the match to TRBD2 covers 7 bases. The CDR3 sequence is 14 residues long. The trim removed 3 bases at V and 3 bases at J, leaving 3 bases unmatched. Per germline, CDR1 SNHLY and CDR2 FYNNEI. DNA of the CDR3: TGTGCCAGCAGTGATAGGGGAGGGACAGATACGCAGTATTTT. Encoded protein: CASSDRGGTDTQYF.

This clone occurred once. CDR3 residues: CASSQSGTEAKNIQYF. CDR3 DNA: TGTGCCAGCAGCCAATCCGGGACAGAAGCCAAAAACATTCAGTACTTC. The J gene is TRBJ2-4, the V gene TRBV28; 7 bases match TRBD1. The CDR3 is 16 residues long. The germline gives CDR1 MDHEN, CDR2 SYDVKM. Trimming at V came to 6 bases and at J to 0 bases, leaving 8 bases not matched to a gene.

This clone was detected only a few times. The chain combines TRBV28 with TRBJ1-4, with D possibly TRBD1 on 5 matching bases. The V gene's germline CDR1 is MDHEN and CDR2 SYDVKM. The CDR3 spans 14 residues. With 8 bases removed from V and 8 bases from J, the gap between germline ends came to 18 bases. The CDR3 reads CASAPGPVKEKLFF. The CDR3 DNA reads TGTGCCAGCGCCCCAGGGCCGGTAAAGGAAAAACTGTTTTTT.

The chain links TRBV7-3 to TRBJ2-1, with D possibly being TRBD2 (6 bases). The germline V gene has CDR1 SGHTA and CDR2 FQGTGA. V gave up 0 bases and J gave up 12 bases, with 9 bases separating them. The CDR3 consists of 12 residues. The CDR3 region is CASSLTPGAQFF. CDR3 nucleotides: TGTGCCAGCAGCTTAACTCCGGGAGCGCAGTTCTTC.

V and J are TRBV27 and TRBJ2-5; 11 bases are shared with TRBD1. Germline V gene data show CDR1 as MNHEY and CDR2 as SMNVEV (reference sequence). The CDR3 runs to 14 residues. V trimming: 6 bases; J trimming: 4 bases; junction bases outside the gene matches: 4. The CDR3 DNA sequence: TGTGCCAGCAGCCGGACAGGGGGCGTAGAGACCCAGTACTTC. It translates to CASSRTGGVETQYF.